The entry below gives a single TCR beta chain sequence along with its context. These data come from a study of blood T cell repertoires in COVID-19. Some clones are missing from TCRdb's copy, which holds only in-frame ones; the method was immunoSEQ multiplex PCR. The data hold approximately 180,000 clones, with more than 70% observed a single time. CDR3 length: 13 amino acids. V was trimmed by 1 base and J by 9 bases, leaving 10 bases between them. The germline CDR1 and CDR2 sequences are LNHDA and SQIVND (reference sequence). The sample comprised peripheral blood. The sequence derives from a human donor in a cohort sampled during active COVID-19. The chain is built from TRBV19 and TRBJ2-1; the D is unclear. The CDR3 is CASSIALGSEQFF. CDR3 nucleotides: TGTGCCAGTAGTATAGCGCTAGGCAGTGAGCAGTTCTTC.